This T cell receptor (beta chain) was captured in a study of CD8+CD57+ T cells in acquired aplastic anemia. Study information: Average DNA yield from sorted CD4+ and CD8+ cells was around 3 ug.

According to the study, genomic DNA was the template for TCR beta VDJ and CDR3 profiling. TCRdb ran MiXCR on the reads and lists one entry per CDR3 protein. This table has about 180,000 distinct CDR3 sequences, about half appearing once. This clonotype was observed many times. Individuals selected for sequencing had exhibited CD8+CD57+ cell expansion on flow cytometry. No therapy had been given to the patients at the time of blood sampling. This sequence was found in a human donor with aplastic anemia. Specimen: sorted CD4+, CD8+, or CD8+CD57+ T cells (not recorded which) from PBMCs.

The CDR3 sequence: CASSGGPSGETQYF. The CDR3 nucleotides read TGTGCCAGCAGCGGGGGACCCTCCGGGGAGACCCAGTACTTC. J is TRBJ2-5 and V is TRBV9; D might be TRBD1 or TRBD2, each matching 5 bases. The CDR3 is made up of 14 amino acids. Germline V gene lookup returns CDR1 SGDLS and CDR2 YYNGEE. With 3 bases removed from V and 5 bases from J, the gap between germline ends came to 14 bases. Variable domain in full (rest from reference TRBV9 and TRBJ2-5): DSGVTQTPKHLITATGQRVTLRCSPRSGDLSVYWYQQSLDQGLQFLIQYYNGEERAKGNILERFSAQQFPDLHSELNLSSLELGDSALYFCASSGGPSGETQYFGPGTRLLVL.